This TCR beta chain was recorded in a study of blood T cell repertoires in COVID-19. Overall study context: Italy, Spain and the United States were the sources of the convalescent and acute COVID-19 samples. T cells, B-cell-depleted T cells, or PBMCs provided the cDNA or gDNA that served as material.

From germline, CDR1 is MNHEY and CDR2 SVGAGI. V was trimmed by 6 bases and J by 4 bases, leaving 16 bases between them. CDR3 length: 15 residues. In the source study's methods: By means of reference gene primer amplification, nucleated cell counts were estimated. Method: immunoSEQ multiplex PCR; TCRdb's copy keeps in-frame clones and lacks some. The DNA was the basis for D and trimming; V, J and clone size are from that table. Among 40,000 to 50,000 clones listed, around 90% were seen once. In its sample, this clone was seen a few times. The V call is TRBV6-5, the J call TRBJ2-1, with no clear D. The sequenced sample consisted of peripheral blood. The receptor was isolated from a man in his 60s with acute or convalescent COVID-19. CDR3 DNA sequence: TGTGCCAGCAGCCGTTTCCCTAAGGAGTACAATGAGCAGTTCTTC. Residues: CASSRFPKEYNEQFF.